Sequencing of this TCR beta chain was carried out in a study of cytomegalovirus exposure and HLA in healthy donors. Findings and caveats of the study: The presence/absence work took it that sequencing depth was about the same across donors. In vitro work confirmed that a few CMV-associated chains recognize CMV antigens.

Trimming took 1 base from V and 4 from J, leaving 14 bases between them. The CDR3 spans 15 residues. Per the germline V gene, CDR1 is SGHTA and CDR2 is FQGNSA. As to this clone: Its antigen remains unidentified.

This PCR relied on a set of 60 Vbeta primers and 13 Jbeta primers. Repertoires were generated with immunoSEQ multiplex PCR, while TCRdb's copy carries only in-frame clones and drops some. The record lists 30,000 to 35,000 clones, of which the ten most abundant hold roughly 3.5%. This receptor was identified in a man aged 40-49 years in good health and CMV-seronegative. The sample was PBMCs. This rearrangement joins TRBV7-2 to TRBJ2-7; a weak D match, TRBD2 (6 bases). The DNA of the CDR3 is TGTGCCAGCAGCTTAGGAGGGAGGACCTTATACGAGCAGTACTTC. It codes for CASSLGGRTLYEQYF.